These 21 T cell receptor beta chains originate from one sample sequenced in a study of blood T cell repertoires in COVID-19. Some clones are missing from TCRdb's copy, which holds only in-frame ones; the method was immunoSEQ multiplex PCR. The table includes some 300,000 clones, around 88% detected once. Sequencing input: peripheral blood. Every receptor here comes from a woman aged 25 to 39 who had recovered from COVID-19.

The chain employs TRBV5-1 and TRBJ2-3; D is perhaps TRBD2 (6 bases). The CDR3 consists of 18 residues. V was shortened by 1 base and J by 2 bases, with 20 bases between the two germline ends. Germline loops: CDR1 SGHRS, CDR2 YFSETQ. CDR3 sequence reads: CASSLYRGNLRYTDTQYF. CDR3 sequence (DNA): TGCGCCAGCAGCTTGTACCGGGGGAACTTAAGATACACAGATACGCAGTATTTT.

The rearrangement uses TRBV19 and TRBJ1-2, with a possible D match to TRBD1 (5 bases). Trimming stripped 3 bases from V and 6 bases from J, with 11 bases between. The CDR3 is 13 residues long. Germline assignment: CDR1 LNHDA and CDR2 SQIVND (reference sequence). CDR3 sequence reads: CASSMFGGNGYTF. In DNA, the CDR3 is TGTGCCAGTAGTATGTTTGGGGGGAATGGCTACACCTTC.

J is TRBJ1-1 and V is TRBV7-9, with a tentative D call TRBD1 (6 bases). The CDR3 extends over 13 amino acids. Per the germline V gene, CDR1 is SEHNR and CDR2 is FQNEAQ (reference sequence). V lost 5 bases and J lost 4, with 11 bases in between. CDR3 amino acids: CASSEDRGTEAFF. The DNA for the CDR3 is TGTGCCAGCAGCGAGGACAGAGGCACTGAAGCTTTCTTT.

This chain joins TRBV19 and TRBJ2-1; tentative D call: TRBD1 (5 bases). Trimming shortened V by 5 bases and J by 7 bases, and 21 bases separated the two germline ends. The germline CDR1 and CDR2 sequences are LNHDA and SQIVND (reference sequence). The CDR3 is 16 amino acids. The CDR3: CASSPRTWAVGNEQFF. CDR3 nucleotide sequence: TGTGCCAGTAGTCCCCGGACATGGGCCGTGGGAAATGAGCAGTTCTTC.

Only one count was recorded for this clone. The chain recombines TRBV6-6 with TRBJ1-2; D is possibly TRBD1 (6 bases). Germline loops: CDR1 MNHNY, CDR2 SVGAGI (reference sequence). V gave up 2 bases and J gave up 2 bases, with 9 bases separating them. The CDR3 totals 14 residues. CDR3 nucleotides: TGTGCCAGCAGTTACGGCCAGGGGAACTATGGCTACACCTTC. It is translated as CASSYGQGNYGYTF.

The chain recombines TRBV15 with TRBJ1-3; a weak D match, TRBD1 (5 bases). The CDR3 is 17 amino acids. CDR1 is LNHNV, CDR2 YYDKDF, per germline (reference sequence). V dropped 0 bases and J dropped 0 bases, with 12 bases sitting between them. CDR3 in amino acids: CATSRDSNRRSGNTIYF. DNA for the CDR3: TGTGCCACCAGCAGAGATTCCAACAGGCGCTCTGGAAACACCATATATTTT. The variable domain in full, completed from reference TRBV15 and TRBJ1-3, reads DAMVIQNPRYQVTQFGKPVTLSCSQTLNHNVMYWYQQKSSQAPKLLFHYYDKDFNNEADTPDNFQSRRPNTSFCFLDIRSPGLGDTAMYLCATSRDSNRRSGNTIYFGEGSWLTVV.

The chain has TRBV28 and TRBJ1-1; D remains ambiguous. This CDR3 has 13 residues. CDR1 is MDHEN and CDR2 is SYDVKM in the germline V gene. V was cut by 7 bases and J by 5 bases, with 14 bases left in between. The CDR3 sequence: CASIPGDRTEAFF. The CDR3 nucleotides are TGTGCCAGCATCCCCGGGGATCGTACTGAAGCTTTCTTT.

The chain links TRBV3-1 (or the pseudogene TRBV3-2) to TRBJ1-2; TRBD1 matches at 9 bases. The CDR3 covers 14 residues. The germline V gene encodes CDR1 LGHDT and CDR2 YNNKEL (reference sequence). The J segment lost 8 bases and the V segment lost 0 bases, leaving 4 bases of the junction unmatched. The DNA for the CDR3 is TGTGCCAGCAGCCAAGAGGGGACAGGGCGAGGCTACACCTTC. Its protein is CASSQEGTGRGYTF.

The CDR3 sequence is CASSDYGTEAFF. The CDR3 nucleotides are TGTGCCAGCAGTGACTACGGGACTGAAGCTTTCTTT. The chain joins TRBV25-1 to TRBJ1-1; no reliable D call. CDR1 is MGHDK, CDR2 SYGVNS, per germline. This CDR3 spans 12 amino acids. The V and J ends lost 3 bases and 5 bases respectively, with 7 bases between them.

The gene calls are TRBV14 and TRBJ2-6; a weak D match, TRBD2 (5 bases). CDR1 SGHDN and CDR2 FVKESK come from the germline V gene. The CDR3 contains 20 residues. V lost 1 base and J 1 base, leaving 20 bases between the germline ends. The CDR3 protein is CASSQVRGPSRASGANVLTF. The DNA of the CDR3 is TGTGCCAGCAGCCAAGTTAGAGGACCGTCGAGGGCTTCTGGGGCCAACGTCCTGACTTTC.

J is TRBJ1-2 and V is TRBV2; weak D call: TRBD1 (5 bases). Germline-derived CDR1 and CDR2 are SNHLY and FYNNEI. The CDR3 spans 17 residues. Trimming stripped 5 bases from V and 4 bases from J, with 23 bases between. The CDR3 coding sequence is TGTGCCAGCAGTCCCGGTATTTCGGGACTTACCATCTATGGCTACACCTTC. It translates to CASSPGISGLTIYGYTF.

The gene calls are TRBV7-3 and TRBJ1-1; D remains ambiguous. Germline CDR1 reads SGHTA; CDR2 reads FQGTGA. The length of the CDR3 is 13 residues. V lost 5 bases, J lost 0 bases, and 7 bases lay in between. The DNA for the CDR3 is TGTGCCAGCAGCCGAAACATGAACACTGAAGCTTTCTTT. Its protein is CASSRNMNTEAFF. Together with reference TRBV7-3 and TRBJ1-1, the CDR3 gives the full variable domain: GAGVSQTPSNKVTEKGKYVELRCDPISGHTALYWYRQSLGQGPEFLIYFQGTGAADDSGLPNDRFFAVRPEGSVSTLKIQRTERGDSAVYLCASSRNMNTEAFFGQGTRLTVV.

The chain joins TRBV27 to TRBJ1-6; D call uncertain. The CDR3 loop spans 13 amino acids. CDR1 and CDR2 (germline): MNHEY, SMNVEV (reference sequence). V lost 0 bases and J lost 8, with 5 bases in between. The CDR3 sequence: CASSLSEYSPLHF. In nucleotides, the CDR3 is TGTGCCAGCAGTTTATCAGAGTATTCACCCCTCCACTTT.

On this clone itself: The sample holds other DNA sequences that translate to the same CDR3. The V call is TRBV3-1 (or the pseudogene TRBV3-2), the J call TRBJ1-3; D uncertain. The CDR3 has 15 residues. From germline, CDR1 is LGHDT and CDR2 YNNKEL (reference sequence). The germline V and J ends were trimmed by 1 base and 1 base, with 8 bases remaining between them. DNA for the CDR3: TGTGCCAGCAGCCAAGGTACCCGGTCTGGAAACACCATATATTTT. Its protein is CASSQGTRSGNTIYF.

This clone has just one count. The chain is built from TRBV5-1 and TRBJ2-3; 8 bases are shared with TRBD2. V was clipped by 1 base and J by 0 bases; unmatched bases: 7. CDR3 length: 17 residues. Germline CDR1 is SGHRS and CDR2 is YFSETQ. CDR3 sequence (DNA): TGCGCCAGCAGCTTGTGGACAAGCGGGAGAAGCACAGATACGCAGTATTTT. This translates into CASSLWTSGRSTDTQYF.

The V call is TRBV6-1, the J call TRBJ2-7; possibly TRBD2 for D (6 bases). CDR1 and CDR2 (germline): MNHNS, SASEGT. V lost 3 bases, J lost 2 bases, and 14 bases lay in between. The CDR3 has 15 residues. The CDR3 region is CASSDPRGKTYEQYF. The CDR3 DNA sequence: TGTGCCAGCAGTGACCCTCGGGGGAAGACCTACGAGCAGTACTTC.

The rearrangement joins TRBV15 to TRBJ2-1, with D unresolved. V shed 0 bases and J shed 5 bases, with 5 bases lying between them. The length of the CDR3 is 13 residues. Germline V CDR1 and CDR2: LNHNV, YYDKDF (reference sequence). The CDR3 region has the DNA TGTGCCACCAGCAGAGACTTCGACAATGAGCAGTTCTTC. Translation gives CATSRDFDNEQFF.

The J gene is TRBJ2-2, the V gene TRBV28; possibly TRBD2 for D (6 bases). Trimming pared 7 bases from V and 1 base from J, leaving 25 bases between. The CDR3 extends over 19 amino acids. Germline V gene data show CDR1 as MDHEN and CDR2 as SYDVKM. CDR3 sequence (DNA): TGTGCCAGCACCCCCCTGGCTTGGGGTCCAGCGGGGAACACCGGGGAGCTGTTTTTT. This sequence encodes CASTPLAWGPAGNTGELFF.

This clone occurred a few times. The genes are TRBV29-1 and TRBJ1-5, with a weak D call TRBD1 (6 bases). The germline gives CDR1 SQVTM, CDR2 ANQGSEA. The CDR3 has 12 residues. The germline V and J ends were trimmed by 7 bases and 3 bases, with 10 bases remaining between them. The CDR3 spells CSARDTNQPQHF. The CDR3 DNA is TGCAGCGCTCGGGACACCAATCAGCCCCAGCATTTT. The full variable domain, with the rest looked up from reference TRBV29-1 and TRBJ1-5, is SAVISQKPSRDICQRGTSLTIQCQVDSQVTMMFWYRQQPGQSLTLIATANQGSEATYESGFVIDKFPISRPNLTFSTLTVSNMSPEDSSIYLCSARDTNQPQHFGDGTRLSIL.

The genes are TRBV27 and TRBJ1-6, with D possibly matching TRBD1 (5 bases). V lost 5 bases to trimming and J lost 7 bases, with 9 bases between them. Germline V CDR1 and CDR2: MNHEY, SMNVEV (reference sequence). The CDR3 contains 13 residues. The CDR3 reads CASSPRQNSPLHF. In DNA, the CDR3 is TGTGCCAGCAGTCCCAGACAGAATTCACCCCTCCACTTT.

This chain links TRBV7-2 with TRBJ1-5, with a possible D match to TRBD1 (5 bases). The CDR3 totals 14 residues. Trimming cost V 2 bases and J 9 bases, with 14 bases left between them. Germline values: CDR1 SGHTA, CDR2 FQGNSA. CDR3 sequence reads: CASSLKSQGSPQHF. The CDR3 coding sequence is TGTGCCAGCAGCTTAAAAAGTCAGGGCTCGCCCCAGCATTTT.